This T cell receptor (beta chain) originates from a study of persistence of HIV-infected CD4 T cells. Looking at the study overall: Multiple blood draws of up to about 180 mL, except two donors with single leukapheresis. Anti-CD3/anti-CD28 stimulation activated a higher proportion of cells than antigen stimulation, with lower memory fraction.

Germline-derived CDR1 and CDR2 are LGHDT and YNNKEL (reference sequence). The germline V and J ends were trimmed by 1 base and 11 bases, with 11 bases remaining between them. This CDR3 has 13 amino acids. Regarding the study as a whole: Compared with CD3/CD28-stimulated cells, CMV- and Gag-responding cells showed lower TCRbeta richness.

The libraries were made with immunoSEQ version 4 in survey mode. The protocol was immunoSEQ multiplex PCR, while the TCRdb copy is restricted to in-frame clones and leaves out a portion. Among some 49,000 clones listed, about nine tenths were seen once. This clone was seen just once. What it recognizes is unknown. Nonspecific anti-CD3/anti-CD28 bead stimulation represents the broad CD4+ T cell repertoire. Sorting of responding CD4+ T cells relied on upregulated CD40 ligand together with CD69. The genes are TRBV3-1 (or the pseudogene TRBV3-2) and TRBJ1-4; D is uncertain. This material consisted of CD4+ T cells sorted from PBMCs after roughly 20-hour stimulation, taken from a patient who received antiretroviral therapy. The TCR sequence derives from an adult woman with HIV who was CMV-seropositive. The CDR3 bases are TGTGCCAGCAGCCAAGGGACGGAGAACAAACTGTTTTTT. Translated, it gives CASSQGTENKLFF.